This T cell receptor (beta chain) was identified in a study of CXCR3-negative and CXCR3-positive naive CD8 T cells. Whole-study results and caveats: A higher hydrophobicity marked the TRB CDR3s of CXCR3-positive naive cells versus CXCR3-negative naive cells.

Of note for this clonotype: Its specificity is not known.

CDR1 SGHNT and CDR2 YYREEE come from the germline V gene (reference sequence). The length of the CDR3 is 14 residues. cDNA libraries for TRB were generated by 5' RACE incorporating UMI labels. After re-calling the 5' RACE reads, TCRdb lists one entry per CDR3 protein, DNA absent. The sample has about 98,000 distinct CDR3 sequences. Sequencing was performed on naive CXCR3+ CD8+ T cells from blood. Subset defined: CD45RO-CCR7+CD27+CD95- naive CD8+ T cells expressing CXCR3 (TNR3+). The source is a human donor in good health. Some clones in this sample may be carry-over from other donors' samples. The rearrangement links TRBV5-4 to TRBJ2-5. The CDR3 loop reads CASSSDRVGETQYF.